The 20 T cell receptor beta chains listed next were all sequenced from one sample in a study of spatial heterogeneity in lung cancer (dated by TCRdb to about 2019). Study-wide findings and limitations: The number of expanded intratumoral alpha and beta TCRs correlated with the tumor nonsynonymous mutation count.

The time point label, as the study defines it: sample taken at primary tumor resection. These receptors are not linked to any known antigen. Library construction relied on 5' RACE. The listed sequencing device is NextSeq 500. TCRdb cleaned the public reads at Q25 with fastp, built clones with MiXCR and kept in-frame beta chains. Duplicate CDR3 protein sequences are folded into a single record with the most common DNA and genes. Here the sample has over 2,500 distinct CDR3 sequences; under 14% occur a single time. About 12% of the sample belongs to the ten largest clones. The sequenced sample was lung tumor tissue, obtained at surgery. These receptor sequences come from a male donor with early-stage non-small cell lung cancer.

By its share, this clonotype is medium-sized. The chain has TRBV9 and TRBJ1-2, with D possibly TRBD1 on 5 matching bases. Germline loops: CDR1 SGDLS, CDR2 YYNGEE. The CDR3 is 13 amino acids. V was shortened by 6 bases and J by 2 bases, with 11 bases between the two germline ends. The CDR3 DNA is TGTGCCAGCAAGAGGGACCAAAACTATGGCTACACCTTC. It specifies CASKRDQNYGYTF. Complete variable domain (other parts from reference TRBV9 and TRBJ1-2): DSGVTQTPKHLITATGQRVTLRCSPRSGDLSVYWYQQSLDQGLQFLIQYYNGEERAKGNILERFSAQQFPDLHSELNLSSLELGDSALYFCASKRDQNYGYTFGSGTRLTVV.

By share of the sample, this clonotype is medium-sized (0.01 to 0.1%). The V call is TRBV18, the J call TRBJ2-5; perhaps TRBD1 as D (5 bases). This CDR3 spans 15 amino acids. The germline V gene encodes CDR1 KGHSH and CDR2 LQKENI. V was shortened by 3 bases and J by 1 base, with 12 bases between the two germline ends. Written as DNA, the CDR3 is TGTGCCAGCTCACCGCGAACAGGATCCCAAGAGACCCAGTACTTC. Amino acid sequence: CASSPRTGSQETQYF. Complete variable domain (other parts from reference TRBV18 and TRBJ2-5): NAGVMQNPRHLVRRRGQEARLRCSPMKGHSHVYWYRQLPEEGLKFMVYLQKENIIDESGMPKERFSAEFPKEGPSILRIQQVVRGDSAAYFCASSPRTGSQETQYFGPGTRLLVL.

This clonotype ranks as medium-sized. This chain links TRBV7-7 with TRBJ2-3; D is unresolved. Germline V lookup: CDR1 SSHAT, CDR2 FNYEAQ (reference sequence). The CDR3 has 14 amino acids. Trimming took 5 bases from V and 4 from J, leaving 13 bases between them. The CDR3 reads CASSQSRVADTQYF. The CDR3 nucleotides read TGTGCCAGCAGCCAGTCTAGGGTTGCAGATACGCAGTATTTT.

This clonotype appeared many times. The chain is built from TRBV7-2 and TRBJ2-6; 7 nucleotides match TRBD1. Germline-derived CDR1 and CDR2 are SGHTA and FQGNSA. The CDR3 is made up of 17 amino acids. V was pared by 2 bases and J by 2 bases, with 6 bases of the junction left unmatched. Here the CDR3 DNA reads TGTGCCAGCAGCTTAAATCGGCAGGGGGCTGGGGCCAACGTCCTGACTTTC. It specifies CASSLNRQGAGANVLTF.

CDR3 in DNA: TGTGCCAGCAGTGCGACAGGGAACGGAGCAGATACGCAGTATTTT. Its translation is CASSATGNGADTQYF. J is TRBJ2-3 and V is TRBV6-4, with TRBD1 matching over 7 bases. CDR1 and CDR2 from the germline V gene are MRHNA and SNTAGT. The V segment lost 4 bases and the J segment 4 bases; nucleotides outside the gene matches: 8. This CDR3 has 15 amino acids.

This chain joins TRBV18 and TRBJ2-1; weak D call: TRBD1 (6 bases). CDR3 length equals 14 residues. Germline CDR1 and CDR2: KGHSH and LQKENI. Trimming took off 0 bases at V and 7 bases at J, with 10 bases between the two ends. CDR3 sequence (DNA): TGTGCCAGCTCACCACCGAACAGGGAAAATGAGCAGTTCTTC. Protein: CASSPPNRENEQFF.

This clonotype is labeled as medium-sized. The chain couples TRBV19 to TRBJ1-2; D is undetermined. Trimming pared 5 bases from V and 0 bases from J, leaving 16 bases between. The CDR3 has 16 residues. The germline gives CDR1 LNHDA, CDR2 SQIVND (reference sequence). This CDR3 is CASSSQTASSNYGYTF. For the CDR3, the DNA is TGTGCCAGTAGTTCCCAAACAGCATCCTCTAACTATGGCTACACCTTC.

Relative to its sample, this clonotype is medium-sized. The chain joins TRBV27 to TRBJ2-7; a possible D gene is TRBD2 (5 bases). CDR3 length: 12 residues. Germline V gene sequence: CDR1 MNHEY, CDR2 SMNVEV (reference sequence). Trimming left V 4 bases short and J 3 bases short, with 7 bases between. CDR3 sequence reads: CASSSGGYEQYF. CDR3 DNA sequence: TGTGCCAGCAGTTCCGGAGGCTACGAGCAGTACTTC.

This clonotype is medium-sized (0.01 to 0.1%). The rearrangement joins TRBV12-3 or TRBV12-4 to TRBJ2-1, with 8 bases identical to TRBD1. With 10 bases clipped from V and 1 base from J, the junction kept 6 bases outside the gene matches. The CDR3 consists of 14 residues. CDR3 residues: CAIRTGQSYNEQFF. CDR3 sequence (DNA): TGTGCCATCAGGACAGGGCAGTCCTACAATGAGCAGTTCTTC.

The genes are TRBV27 and TRBJ2-7; TRBD2 might be the D (5 bases). The CDR3 spans 13 residues. Trimming cost V 2 bases and J 4 bases, with 9 bases left between them. Looked up from germline, CDR1 is MNHEY and CDR2 is SMNVEV (reference sequence). CDR3 loop: CASSLEGGYEQYF. The CDR3 DNA follows: TGTGCCAGCAGTTTAGAGGGCGGGTACGAGCAGTACTTC.

This clonotype is judged medium-sized. V and J are TRBV5-4 and TRBJ2-2; a possible D gene is TRBD2 (6 bases). The germline V and J ends were trimmed by 1 base and 3 bases, with 16 bases remaining between them. The CDR3 covers 17 residues. Germline CDR1 reads SGHNT; CDR2 reads YYREEE (reference sequence). CDR3 nucleotides: TGTGCCAGCAGCTTGTCGGGTTCGGCGGGATACACCGGGGAGCTGTTTTTT. Translated: CASSLSGSAGYTGELFF.

This clonotype is medium-sized (0.01 to 0.1%) within its sample. The chain has TRBV20-1 and TRBJ2-2, with D unclear. In germline, CDR1 is DFQATT, CDR2 SNEGSKA (reference sequence). The CDR3 contains 12 residues. Trimming stripped 3 bases from V and 4 bases from J, with 6 bases between. CDR3: CSASSGTGELFF. The CDR3 region has the DNA TGCAGTGCTAGTTCGGGCACCGGGGAGCTGTTTTTT.

By sample fraction, this clonotype is medium-sized. V gene TRBV6-2 or TRBV6-3 combines with J gene TRBJ1-5, with TRBD1 matching over 8 bases. CDR3 size: 14 residues. V trimming: 8 bases; J trimming: 4 bases; junction bases outside the gene matches: 7. Germline V gene sequence: CDR1 MNHEY, CDR2 SVGEGT. The CDR3 sequence is CASRRQGTNQPQHF. The CDR3 nucleotides are TGTGCCAGCCGGCGACAGGGGACTAATCAGCCCCAGCATTTT.

The chain recombines TRBV20-1 with TRBJ2-7; TRBD2 aligns across 7 bases. CDR3 length: 13 amino acids. Trimming removed 5 bases from V and 6 bases from J; junction bases left unmatched: 10. From germline, CDR1 is DFQATT and CDR2 SNEGSKA (reference sequence). The CDR3 is CSAVERESSEQYF. The CDR3 coding sequence is TGCAGTGCTGTCGAGCGGGAATCAAGCGAGCAGTACTTC.

This clonotype is labeled as medium-sized. The chain links TRBV4-3 to TRBJ2-5; maybe TRBD1 (6 bases). Trimming removed 6 bases at V and 2 bases at J, with 10 bases between. Looked up from germline, CDR1 is LGHNA and CDR2 is YSLEER. This CDR3 is built from 13 residues. The CDR3 is CASSRTAQETQYF. In nucleotides, the CDR3 is TGCGCCAGCAGTCGGACAGCACAAGAGACCCAGTACTTC.

By share, this clonotype counts as medium-sized (0.01 to 0.1%). The chain uses TRBV7-9 and TRBJ1-1; 7 nucleotides line up with TRBD1. CDR1 is SEHNR, CDR2 FQNEAQ, per germline (reference sequence). This CDR3 comprises 13 residues. Trimming at V came to 5 bases and at J to 3 bases, leaving 3 bases not matched to a gene. The CDR3 region is CASSQQGYTEAFF. CDR3 coding DNA: TGTGCCAGCAGCCAACAGGGGTACACTGAAGCTTTCTTT. The full variable domain, in which reference TRBV7-9 and TRBJ1-1 provide the parts outside the CDR3, is DTGVSQNPRHKITKRGQNVTFRCDPISEHNRLYWYRQTLGQGPEFLTYFQNEAQLEKSRLLSDRFSAERPKGSFSTLEIQRTEQGDSAMYLCASSQQGYTEAFFGQGTRLTVV.

Sample share makes this clonotype medium-sized. This chain joins TRBV29-1 and TRBJ1-3, with D perhaps TRBD1 (6 bases). Germline CDR1 reads SQVTM; CDR2 reads ANQGSEA. This CDR3 is built from 12 residues. V lost 7 bases, J lost 4 bases, and 11 bases lay in between. CDR3 in DNA: TGCAGCGCAGGGACATCAGGAAACACCATATATTTT. It codes for CSAGTSGNTIYF. The whole variable domain, filled in from reference TRBV29-1 and TRBJ1-3, reads SAVISQKPSRDICQRGTSLTIQCQVDSQVTMMFWYRQQPGQSLTLIATANQGSEATYESGFVIDKFPISRPNLTFSTLTVSNMSPEDSSIYLCSAGTSGNTIYFGEGSWLTVV.

Within the sample, this clonotype is medium-sized. V and J are TRBV6-1 and TRBJ2-7; possibly TRBD1 for D (6 bases). CDR1 is MNHNS, CDR2 SASEGT, per germline. The V gene lost 3 bases and the J gene lost 7 bases, with 19 bases spanning the gap. This CDR3 has 15 amino acids. Here the CDR3 reads CASSETGQSHGEQYF. CDR3 sequence (DNA): TGTGCCAGCAGTGAGACCGGACAGTCCCACGGGGAGCAGTACTTC.

Sample share makes this clonotype medium-sized. Here the CDR3 reads CASSSLTENTEAFF. In DNA form, the CDR3 reads TGTGCCAGCAGCTCCCTGACAGAAAACACTGAAGCTTTCTTT. The chain recombines TRBV7-9 with TRBJ1-1; D is perhaps TRBD1 (5 bases). The CDR3 has 14 residues. Germline V gene data show CDR1 as SEHNR and CDR2 as FQNEAQ (reference sequence). The germline V and J ends were trimmed by 4 bases and 2 bases, with 11 bases remaining between them.

By frequency in the sample, this clonotype is medium-sized (0.01 to 0.1%). CDR3 sequence reads: CASSSAGGARQPQHF. The CDR3 DNA is TGTGCCAGCAGCTCCGCAGGGGGCGCAAGGCAGCCCCAGCATTTT. The rearrangement uses TRBV7-2 and TRBJ1-5, with TRBD1 matching over 8 bases. CDR3 length equals 15 residues. Germline CDR1 SGHTA, CDR2 FQGNSA. With 4 bases clipped from V and 7 bases from J, the junction kept 9 bases outside the gene matches.